The clone carrying this T cell receptor beta chain was counted a few times. Its antigen is unidentified. Nominally healthy donors were sampled, though unrecorded immune exposures were likely. Trimming cost V 4 bases and J 11 bases, with 17 bases left between them. This CDR3 is 13 amino acids long. Germline CDR1 is SEHNR and CDR2 is FQNEAQ (reference sequence). This entry comes from a study of cytomegalovirus exposure and HLA in healthy donors. Study in general: About 80 million unique TCRs from HLA-typed donors were held in an early data release. Study conclusions and caveats: Further analysis was carried out later, and it showed several of the most significant clusters appearing linked to common viral pathogens.

Vbeta (60) and Jbeta (13) primers were used in the PCR. The repertoire was sequenced with immunoSEQ multiplex PCR; TCRdb's copy has only in-frame clones and lacks some. The top ten clones hold under 3.5% of a sample with 160,000 or so clones, roughly two thirds of them seen once. The sample was PBMCs. The origin of this receptor is a woman aged 25 to 39 in good health and CMV-seronegative. The J gene is TRBJ1-1, the V gene TRBV7-9; D unclear. CDR3 in amino acids: CASSSPRAAEAFF. CDR3 in DNA: TGTGCCAGCAGCTCCCCGCGGGCAGCCGAGGCTTTCTTT.